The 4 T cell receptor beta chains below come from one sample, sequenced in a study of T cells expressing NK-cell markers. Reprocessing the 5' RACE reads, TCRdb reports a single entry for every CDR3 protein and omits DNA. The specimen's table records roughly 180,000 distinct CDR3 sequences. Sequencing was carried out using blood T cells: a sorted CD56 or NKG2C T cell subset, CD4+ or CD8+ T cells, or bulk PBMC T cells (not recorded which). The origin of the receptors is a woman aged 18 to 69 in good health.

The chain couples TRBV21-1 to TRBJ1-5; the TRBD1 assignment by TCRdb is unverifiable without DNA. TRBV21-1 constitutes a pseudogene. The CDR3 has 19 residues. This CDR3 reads CASAPRGGQETTSNQPQHF.

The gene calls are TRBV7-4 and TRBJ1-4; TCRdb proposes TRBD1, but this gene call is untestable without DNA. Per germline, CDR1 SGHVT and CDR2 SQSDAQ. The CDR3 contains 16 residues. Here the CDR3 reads CASSLRPDKVNEKLFF. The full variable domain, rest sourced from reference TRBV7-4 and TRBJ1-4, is GAGVSQSPRYKVAKRGRDVALRCDSISGHVTLYWYRQTLGQGSEVLTYSQSDAQRDKSGRPSGRFSAERPERSVSTLKIQRTEQGDSAVYLCASSLRPDKVNEKLFFGSGTQLSVL.

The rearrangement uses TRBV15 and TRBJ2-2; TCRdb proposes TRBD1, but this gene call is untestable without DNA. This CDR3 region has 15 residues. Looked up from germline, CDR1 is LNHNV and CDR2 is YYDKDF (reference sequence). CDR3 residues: CATRSTGWVAGELFF.

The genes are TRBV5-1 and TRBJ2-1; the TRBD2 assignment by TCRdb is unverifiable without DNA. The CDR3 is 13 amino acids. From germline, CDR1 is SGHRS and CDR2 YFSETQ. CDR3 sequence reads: CASSLDRGPTQFF. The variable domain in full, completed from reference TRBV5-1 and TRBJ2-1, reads KAGVTQTPRYLIKTRGQQVTLSCSPISGHRSVSWYQQTPGQGLQFLFEYFSETQRNKGNFPGRFSGRQFSNSRSEMNVSTLELGDSALYLCASSLDRGPTQFFGPGTRLTVL.